This T cell receptor (beta chain) derives from a study of T cells after yellow fever vaccination. Study-wide points: Subsequent to the booster, the majority of primary-vaccination clones reappeared (roughly 97% CD4, 88% CD8).

This clonotype was detected only a few times. As yet, its antigen is unknown. TCRdb redid the calling of the 5' RACE reads with MiXCR, one entry per CDR3 protein. The sample holds 50,000 to 75,000 distinct CDR3 sequences; 7.1% are singletons and the top ten take approximately 37%. Source: CD8+ T cells sorted from PBMCs, taken on the day of the first yellow fever vaccination. The receptor's source is a man aged 18 to 30 who received the YFV17D yellow fever vaccine.

This chain's CDR3 is CASSDRGGGTGELFF. The CDR3, as DNA: TGTGCCAGCAGCGACCGGGGAGGGGGCACCGGGGAGCTGTTTTTT. This chain uses TRBV9 with TRBJ2-2; D may be TRBD2 (7 bases). From germline, CDR1 is SGDLS and CDR2 YYNGEE. V shed 3 bases and J shed 4 bases, with 13 bases lying between them. The CDR3 totals 15 residues.